This T cell receptor (beta chain) was identified in a study of T cell responses to AZD1222 COVID-19 vaccine. Study-wide context: Second-dose intervals near 4 or 12 weeks were combined.

Repertoires were generated with immunoSEQ multiplex PCR, while TCRdb's copy carries only in-frame clones and drops some. This sample has approximately 190,000 clones, with just over 90% found just once. Points on this clone: The antigen is unknown.

Study results and caveats: Only a handful of AZD1222 recipients tested seropositive at baseline. Regions left unmutated in variants are reportedly the target of nearly half of spike-specific TCRs. Elevations in Spike-specific TCR breadth and depth followed administration of two AZD1222 doses.

The specimen was peripheral blood, collected on day 0 of AZD1222 vaccination. The source of this sequence is an adult in good health.

The DNA for the CDR3 is TGTGCCAGCAGCACTCGAATGACTAGCGGCGAGCAGTACTTC. Translated, it gives CASSTRMTSGEQYF. This sequence joins TRBV9 and TRBJ2-7, with 9 bases lining up with TRBD2. This CDR3 has 14 residues. The V segment lost 4 bases and the J segment 6 bases; nucleotides outside the gene matches: 8. The germline CDR1 and CDR2 sequences are SGDLS and YYNGEE.